This TCR beta chain was profiled in a study of shared clonotypes between healthy human individuals. About the research overall: For every donor, three CD4 naive, three CD4 memory, two CD8 naive and one CD8 memory plates were used. Notes on the study in general: Around 5.3% of naive CD4 clonotypes were shared across several donors. When compared with the clonotypes that were shared by all four sorted-subset donors, the non-shared clonotypes turned out to have lower generation probabilities.

Investigators divided CD4+ cells into CD45RA+ naive and CD45RA-negative memory subsets. Repertoires were generated with immunoSEQ multiplex PCR, while TCRdb's copy carries only in-frame clones and drops some. The sample lists some 1.5 million clones, around 97% occurring once. About this clone itself: Its antigen remains unknown.

The CDR3 is 12 amino acids. In germline, CDR1 is SGHTA, CDR2 FQGTGA. V lost 3 bases and J 5 bases, leaving 6 bases between the germline ends. The chain links TRBV7-3 to TRBJ2-3; weak D call: TRBD2 (5 bases). This receptor was taken from a man aged 25-45 years in good health. Sequencing was performed on naive CD4+ T cells sorted from blood. Subset denoted: CD45RA+ positively selected. The CDR3: CASSFRGDTQYF. The CDR3 DNA reads TGTGCCAGCAGCTTTCGGGGAGATACGCAGTATTTT.